Listed below are T cell receptor beta chains from one sample, sequenced in a study of cytomegalovirus exposure and HLA in healthy donors. Sequenced by immunoSEQ multiplex PCR; TCRdb stores in-frame clones only, minus some. The sample holds some 180,000 clones; around 80% are singletons and the top ten take approximately 2%. The source material was PBMCs. The receptor source for this set is a man aged 30 to 45 in good health and CMV-seronegative. Each CDR3 is given with its conserved first and last residue. The D gene is left open where the match is weak.

V	D	J	CDR3	DNA
TRBV9	NA	TRBJ2-1	CASSPTGELWNEQFF	TGTGCCAGCAGCCCCACGGGAGAGCTGTGGAATGAGCAGTTCTTC
TRBV28	NA	TRBJ2-4	CASSRAGGSNYIQYF	TGTGCCAGCAGTCGCGCTGGAGGGTCAAACTACATTCAGTACTTC
TRBV4-1	NA	TRBJ2-2	CASSHPTGTNTGELFF	TGCGCCAGCAGCCACCCGACAGGAACGAACACCGGGGAGCTGTTTTTT
TRBV4-1	NA	TRBJ2-7	CASSLRLNYEQYF	TGCGCCAGCAGCCTGAGGCTAAACTACGAGCAGTACTTC
TRBV29-1	NA	TRBJ1-1	CSEGEDTEAFF	TGCAGTGAAGGGGAGGACACTGAAGCTTTCTTT
TRBV11-3	TRBD1	TRBJ2-5	CASSLFRGQGLETQYF	TGTGCCAGCAGCTTATTTCGAGGACAGGGGTTGGAGACCCAGTACTTC
TRBV27	NA	TRBJ2-7	CASTTHGRSYEQYF	TGTGCCAGCACCACCCACGGGAGAAGTTACGAGCAGTACTTC
TRBV28	TRBD1	TRBJ1-4	CASSWTGDEKLFF	TGTGCCAGCAGCTGGACAGGGGATGAAAAACTGTTTTTT
TRBV30	NA	TRBJ2-3	CAWSARTGAGTDTQYF	TGTGCCTGGAGTGCCCGAACGGGAGCTGGCACAGATACGCAGTATTTT
TRBV19	TRBD1	TRBJ1-6	CASSMGQGVSSPLHF	TGTGCCAGTAGTATGGGACAGGGGGTTTCTTCACCCCTCCACTTT
TRBV27	NA	TRBJ2-7	CASSFSHNSYEQYF	TGTGCCAGCAGTTTCAGTCATAACTCCTACGAGCAGTACTTC
TRBV19	NA	TRBJ1-1	CASSITGSGTEAFF	TGTGCCAGTAGTATTACAGGGTCGGGCACTGAAGCTTTCTTT
TRBV7-9	TRBD1	TRBJ2-7	CASSPGQGVPNRIYEQYF	TGTGCCAGCAGCCCTGGACAGGGGGTACCGAATAGGATCTACGAGCAGTACTTC
TRBV7-9	NA	TRBJ2-2	CASSLTPSGELFF	TGTGCCAGCAGCTTAACCCCGAGCGGGGAGCTGTTTTTT
TRBV11-3	NA	TRBJ2-3	CASSLGGEPTDTQYF	TGTGCCAGCAGCTTAGGCGGGGAACCCACAGATACGCAGTATTTT
TRBV2	TRBD1	TRBJ1-1	CASNNRGITEAFF	TGTGCCAGCAATAACAGGGGCATCACTGAAGCTTTCTTT
TRBV18	NA	TRBJ1-1	CASSPRQTGLNTEAFF	TGTGCCAGCTCACCGAGACAAACAGGGTTGAACACTGAAGCTTTCTTT
TRBV6-5	TRBD2	TRBJ2-3	CASSYLAGTPPDTQYF	TGTGCCAGCAGTTACCTAGCGGGAACACCTCCAGATACGCAGTATTTT
TRBV18	NA	TRBJ1-5	CASSPEPGNQPQHF	TGTGCCAGCTCACCAGAACCAGGCAATCAGCCCCAGCATTTT
TRBV5-1	NA	TRBJ1-1	CASSLGEMRSEAFF	TGCGCCAGCAGCTTGGGTGAGATGCGGTCTGAAGCTTTCTTT